A single sample is the source of the 25 T cell receptor beta chains below, sequenced in a study of blood T cell repertoires in COVID-19. Produced via immunoSEQ multiplex PCR; TCRdb's table is partial and in-frame only. The sample records more than 200,000 clones, about nine tenths being singletons. The sequenced material came from PBMCs or T cells enriched from blood (not recorded which). The receptor set was obtained from a woman in her twenties or thirties with acute COVID-19.

The rearrangement uses TRBV28 and TRBJ1-5, with no clear D. The V and J ends lost 7 bases and 3 bases respectively, with 7 bases between them. This CDR3 region has 12 residues. CDR1 MDHEN and CDR2 SYDVKM come from the germline V gene. The CDR3 DNA is TGTGCCAGCACCCTCTCCAATCAGCCCCAGCATTTT. Its protein is CASTLSNQPQHF. The variable domain in full, with the rest retrieved from reference TRBV28 and TRBJ1-5, is DVKVTQSSRYLVKRTGEKVFLECVQDMDHENMFWYRQDPGLGLRLIYFSYDVKMKEKGDIPEGYSVSREKKERFSLILESASTNQTSMYLCASTLSNQPQHFGDGTRLSIL.

V is TRBV12-3 or TRBV12-4 and J is TRBJ2-7; D is ambiguous. CDR3 length: 11 residues. V was cut by 5 bases and J by 2 bases, with 4 bases left in between. This CDR3 is CASSGPYEQYF. The CDR3, as DNA: TGTGCCAGCAGTGGCCCCTACGAGCAGTACTTC.

This rearrangement joins TRBV5-5 to TRBJ2-3; 7 bases align to TRBD2. The trim removed 4 bases at V and 2 bases at J, leaving 10 bases unmatched. The CDR3 is 16 amino acids. Germline V gene lookup returns CDR1 SGHKS and CDR2 YYEKEE (reference sequence). The CDR3 loop reads CASSGVGAGATDTQYF. DNA of the CDR3: TGTGCCAGCAGCGGTGTAGGTGCGGGAGCCACAGATACGCAGTATTTT.

This clone was counted a few times. V usage is TRBV4-1 and J usage is TRBJ2-1; TRBD2 matches 8 bases. This CDR3 is built from 17 residues. Germline values: CDR1 MGHRA, CDR2 YSYEKL. V gave up 2 bases and J gave up 0 bases; unmatched junction bases: 6. The CDR3 loop is CASSQSASGSSYNEQFF. DNA for the CDR3: TGCGCCAGCAGCCAATCCGCGAGCGGGAGCTCCTACAATGAGCAGTTCTTC.

The rearrangement uses TRBV9 and TRBJ2-5; 11 nucleotides line up with TRBD2. CDR3 size: 17 residues. V trimming: 3 bases; J trimming: 0 bases; junction bases outside the gene matches: 7. Per the germline V gene, CDR1 is SGDLS and CDR2 is YYNGEE. For the CDR3, the DNA is TGTGCCAGCAGCGCCGGACCGGGACTAGCGGACCAAGAGACCCAGTACTTC. It codes for CASSAGPGLADQETQYF. The whole variable domain, filled in from reference TRBV9 and TRBJ2-5, reads DSGVTQTPKHLITATGQRVTLRCSPRSGDLSVYWYQQSLDQGLQFLIQYYNGEERAKGNILERFSAQQFPDLHSELNLSSLELGDSALYFCASSAGPGLADQETQYFGPGTRLLVL.

The chain employs TRBV3-1 (or the pseudogene TRBV3-2) and TRBJ2-7; 10 nucleotides line up with TRBD1. The V segment lost 0 bases and the J segment 7 bases; nucleotides outside the gene matches: 6. In germline, CDR1 is LGHDT, CDR2 YNNKEL (reference sequence). This CDR3 region has 15 residues. CDR3 loop: CASSQERDRGREQYF. CDR3 coding DNA: TGTGCCAGCAGCCAAGAAAGGGACAGGGGTCGAGAGCAGTACTTC.

J is TRBJ1-2 and V is TRBV10-3, with D possibly TRBD1 on 6 matching bases. The CDR3 is 13 residues long. Trimming removed 3 bases from V and 5 bases from J, with 10 bases in between. CDR1 ENHRY and CDR2 SYGVKD come from the germline V gene. The CDR3, as DNA: TGTGCCATCAGTGACAGGGGCGGGTATGGCTACACCTTC. Translated: CAISDRGGYGYTF.

V is TRBV6-5 and J is TRBJ1-3, with D possibly matching TRBD1 (5 bases). The CDR3 is made up of 14 amino acids. From germline, CDR1 is MNHEY and CDR2 SVGAGI. V dropped 0 bases and J dropped 10 bases, with 13 bases sitting between them. The CDR3 sequence is CASSYSSGGGTIYF. The DNA for the CDR3 is TGTGCCAGCAGTTACTCGAGTGGCGGGGGAACCATATATTTT.

The chain combines TRBV27 with TRBJ2-1; possibly TRBD1 for D (6 bases). Germline V gene sequence: CDR1 MNHEY, CDR2 SMNVEV (reference sequence). CDR3 length: 15 residues. V was pared by 5 bases and J by 4 bases, with 15 bases between. In DNA form, the CDR3 reads TGTGCCAGCAGTCTATTGACAGGCTCGTACAATGAGCAGTTCTTC. This gives the protein CASSLLTGSYNEQFF.

This rearrangement joins TRBV3-1 (or the pseudogene TRBV3-2) to TRBJ1-4; D unclear. V lost 7 bases, J lost 0 bases, and 9 bases lay in between. There are 14 residues in the CDR3. Germline CDR1 is LGHDT and CDR2 is YNNKEL (reference sequence). Here the CDR3 reads CASNPGTTNEKLFF. For the CDR3, the DNA is TGTGCCAGCAATCCGGGGACAACTAATGAAAAACTGTTTTTT.

This clone has just a few counts. This rearrangement joins TRBV5-6 to TRBJ1-2, with a possible D match to TRBD1 (6 bases). Germline values: CDR1 SGHDT, CDR2 YYEEEE. V was clipped by 4 bases and J by 4 bases, with 20 bases between them. The CDR3 covers 16 residues. Written as DNA, the CDR3 is TGTGCCAGCAGCGGATCGGATGTAGCGGGGGCCTATGGCTACACCTTC. Residues: CASSGSDVAGAYGYTF.

This clone rates as medium-sized. V and J are TRBV19 and TRBJ1-1; D unresolved. The ends were cut back, 3 bases at V and 0 bases at J, with 8 bases in the middle. This CDR3 comprises 14 residues. Germline V lookup: CDR1 LNHDA, CDR2 SQIVND (reference sequence). The CDR3 DNA is TGTGCCAGTAGTATGGAGGCAATGAACACTGAAGCTTTCTTT. Translation gives CASSMEAMNTEAFF.

The rearrangement joins TRBV28 to TRBJ1-3; maybe TRBD1 (5 bases). The CDR3 spans 16 residues. The germline CDR1 and CDR2 sequences are MDHEN and SYDVKM. V gave up 5 bases and J gave up 0 bases, with 14 bases separating them. This chain's CDR3 is CASSLDGHFSGNTIYF. The CDR3 DNA is TGTGCCAGCAGTCTCGACGGACACTTCTCTGGAAACACCATATATTTT.

This clone is a singleton in its sample. The J gene is TRBJ1-1, the V gene TRBV30, with D uncertain. CDR3 length: 12 amino acids. Between the trimmed V and J ends, which lost 4 bases and 8 bases, there was a span of 14 bases. Germline assignment: CDR1 GTSNPN and CDR2 SVGIG (reference sequence). The CDR3 region has the DNA TGTGCCTGGAAATTAAACGCGGGGGAAGCTTTCTTT. This encodes CAWKLNAGEAFF.

The rearrangement uses TRBV28 and TRBJ1-2, with 10 nucleotides matching TRBD1. The germline V gene encodes CDR1 MDHEN and CDR2 SYDVKM. This CDR3 is 15 amino acids long. V was clipped by 5 bases and J by 1 base; unmatched bases: 4. The CDR3 reads CASSPGQGINYGYTF. DNA for the CDR3: TGTGCCAGCAGTCCGGGACAGGGGATTAACTATGGCTACACCTTC.

The rearrangement uses TRBV3-1 (or the pseudogene TRBV3-2) and TRBJ2-5; 8 nucleotides align to TRBD2. The CDR3 has 15 amino acids. Per the germline V gene, CDR1 is LGHDT and CDR2 is YNNKEL (reference sequence). Germline trimming cut 0 bases from V and 4 bases from J; bases unmatched to any gene: 4. In nucleotides, the CDR3 is TGTGCCAGCAGCCAAGACGGCCTAGCGGGAGAGACCCAGTACTTC. Its translation is CASSQDGLAGETQYF.

The chain employs TRBV11-2 and TRBJ2-1, with D perhaps TRBD1 (6 bases). CDR1 and CDR2 (germline): SGHAT, FQNNGV. V lost 5 bases and J 5 bases, leaving 16 bases between the germline ends. The CDR3 covers 15 residues. CDR3 nucleotides: TGTGCCAGCAGCACTGAGACAGGCCGCAACAATGAGCAGTTCTTC. Protein sequence: CASSTETGRNNEQFF. Full variable domain (rest looked up from reference TRBV11-2 and TRBJ2-1): EAGVAQSPRYKIIEKRQSVAFWCNPISGHATLYWYQQILGQGPKLLIQFQNNGVVDDSQLPKDRFSAERLKGVDSTLKIQPAKLEDSAVYLCASSTETGRNNEQFFGPGTRLTVL.

J is TRBJ2-7 and V is TRBV11-2; 13 nucleotides align to TRBD2. CDR3 length equals 18 residues. Germline V gene sequence: CDR1 SGHAT, CDR2 FQNNGV. V was clipped by 5 bases and J by 3 bases; unmatched bases: 13. CDR3 in DNA: TGTGCCAGCAGCAGAGGACTAGCGGGGGCCGGTCAGGACTACGAGCAGTACTTC. Translating gives CASSRGLAGAGQDYEQYF.

The chain combines TRBV5-4 with TRBJ2-2; 8 positions match TRBD2. Germline CDR1 and CDR2: SGHNT and YYREEE (reference sequence). The CDR3 covers 15 residues. Trimming took 6 bases from V and 0 from J; bases not matched to a gene: 4. CDR3 loop: CASTPGGTNTGELFF. The CDR3 region has the DNA TGTGCCAGCACGCCGGGGGGGACGAACACCGGGGAGCTGTTTTTT.

The CDR3 loop is CASSFPGNTGELFF. The CDR3 region has the DNA TGTGCCAGCAGTTTTCCGGGGAACACCGGGGAGCTGTTTTTT. The rearrangement links TRBV27 to TRBJ2-2, with D unclear. This CDR3 contains 14 residues. Per germline, CDR1 MNHEY and CDR2 SMNVEV (reference sequence). Trimming pared 3 bases from V and 1 base from J, leaving 6 bases between.

The chain is built from TRBV7-2 and TRBJ2-3, with a weak D call TRBD2 (6 bases). The germline CDR1 and CDR2 sequences are SGHTA and FQGNSA. The CDR3 is 18 residues long. V gave up 4 bases and J gave up 4 bases, with 24 bases separating them. The CDR3 is CASSSPPGEWGMADTQYF. CDR3 nucleotides: TGTGCCAGCAGCTCTCCCCCGGGGGAGTGGGGGATGGCAGATACGCAGTATTTT. Full variable domain (remainder filled in from reference TRBV7-2 and TRBJ2-3): GAGVSQSPSNKVTEKGKDVELRCDPISGHTALYWYRQSLGQGLEFLIYFQGNSAPDKSGLPSDRFSAERTGGSVSTLTIQRTQQEDSAVYLCASSSPPGEWGMADTQYFGPGTRLTVL.

The V call is TRBV7-2, the J call TRBJ1-1; D might be TRBD1 (6 bases). The germline V gene encodes CDR1 SGHTA and CDR2 FQGNSA. Trimming shortened V by 5 bases and J by 4 bases, and 14 bases separated the two germline ends. The CDR3 has 14 residues. CDR3 bases: TGTGCCAGCAGCACCAAGACAGGATCCACTGAAGCTTTCTTT. Encoded protein: CASSTKTGSTEAFF.

The chain joins TRBV7-2 to TRBJ2-1; the match to TRBD2 covers 11 bases. Germline V lookup: CDR1 SGHTA, CDR2 FQGNSA. The length of the CDR3 is 18 residues. V shed 3 bases, J shed 6 bases, and the junction held 13 bases outside the gene matches. CDR3 in DNA: TGTGCCAGCAGCTTGAATGGAGGATTAGCGGGAGGGGTCAATGAGCAGTTCTTC. Translation: CASSLNGGLAGGVNEQFF.

V and J are TRBV9 and TRBJ2-2; TRBD2 is a possible D gene (6 bases). The CDR3 extends over 14 amino acids. Germline V gene lookup returns CDR1 SGDLS and CDR2 YYNGEE. The V end was cut by 4 bases, the J end by 5 bases, with 12 bases between. The CDR3 protein is CASSSSGGTGELFF. CDR3 bases: TGTGCCAGCAGCTCAAGCGGAGGGACCGGGGAGCTGTTTTTT.

This chain uses TRBV7-8 with TRBJ2-7; 9 bases match TRBD2. This CDR3 is 18 amino acids long. CDR1 is SGHVS, CDR2 FQNEAQ, per germline. V trimming: 0 bases; J trimming: 2 bases; junction bases outside the gene matches: 11. Here the CDR3 reads CASSLAGAGGYNTYEQYF. The CDR3 DNA sequence: TGTGCCAGCAGCTTAGCTGGGGCGGGAGGGTACAATACCTACGAGCAGTACTTC.